This T cell receptor beta chain was retrieved from a study of blood T cells in healthy people across ages. Broader study findings: Unknown CMV status may confound age-related changes in expanded clones.

The study recruited healthy Caucasian donors from Russia who were aged about 6 to 95. Staff drew about 10 milliliters of peripheral blood from each donor. The CDR3 consists of 14 residues. Looked up from germline, CDR1 is SGHTA and CDR2 is FQGNSA. The ends were cut back, 1 base at V and 4 bases at J, with 11 bases in the middle. Concerning this clonotype itself: Its antigen is still unknown.

Through a sample-barcoded 5' primer and a J-beta primer mix, a second PCR was run for roughly 6 to 12 cycles. A single record per CDR3 protein comes from TCRdb applying MiXCR to the 5' RACE reads. The sample carries about 800,000 distinct CDR3 sequences, just under 25% recorded once. These data are also associated with another study on T cells of mothers and their children. That source notes: Primer M1S, used in the second PCR, introduced sample barcodes and 2-4 random nucleotides.

This receptor was taken from a boy younger than 18 in good health. The chain uses TRBV7-2 and TRBJ2-7, with D uncertain. The sample consisted of blood. CDR3 sequence (DNA): TGTGCCAGCAGCTTAGGATCGGGCCTATACGAGCAGTACTTC. Translating gives CASSLGSGLYEQYF.